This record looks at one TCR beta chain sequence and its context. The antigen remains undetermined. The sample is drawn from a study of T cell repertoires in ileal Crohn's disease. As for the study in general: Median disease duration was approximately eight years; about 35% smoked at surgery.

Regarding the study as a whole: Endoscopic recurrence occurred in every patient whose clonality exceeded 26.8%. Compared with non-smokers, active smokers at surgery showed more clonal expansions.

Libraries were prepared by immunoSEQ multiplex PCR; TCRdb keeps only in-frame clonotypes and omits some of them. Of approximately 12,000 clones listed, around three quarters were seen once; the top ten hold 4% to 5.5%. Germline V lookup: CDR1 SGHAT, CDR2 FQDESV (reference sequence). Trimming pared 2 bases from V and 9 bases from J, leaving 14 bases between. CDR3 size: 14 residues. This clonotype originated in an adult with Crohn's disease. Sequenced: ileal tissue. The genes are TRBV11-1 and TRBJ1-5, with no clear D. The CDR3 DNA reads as TGTGCCAGCAGCTTATACGGCTCGGGATCGCCCCAGCATTTT. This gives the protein CASSLYGSGSPQHF.